These 26 T cell receptor beta chains were all obtained from the same sample, sequenced in a study of T cell repertoires in cytomegalovirus infection. MiXCR, run by TCRdb on the reads, gives a single entry per CDR3 protein. Of about 260,000 distinct CDR3 sequences listed, roughly 13% were seen once; the top ten hold 7% to 9.5%. The sequenced material came from PBMCs. Receptors were obtained from a human donor in good health (CMV status not recorded). Some clones in this sample may be carry-over from other donors' samples.

This clonotype was counted ten times or more. The chain employs TRBV6-1 and TRBJ2-3; 9 bases agree with TRBD2. V dropped 4 bases and J dropped 2; count of bases not matched to a gene: 4. In germline, CDR1 is MNHNS, CDR2 SASEGT. This CDR3 comprises 15 residues. The CDR3 DNA is TGTGCCAGCAGTGTGGAGCGGGGGGCCACAGATACGCAGTATTTT. Translating it yields CASSVERGATDTQYF.

The chain carries TRBV12-5 and TRBJ2-3, with 7 bases fitting TRBD2. Trimming cost V 0 bases and J 8 bases; bases outside gene matches: 2. The V gene's germline CDR1 is LGHNT and CDR2 FRNRAP. This CDR3 contains 13 residues. The CDR3 is CASGLVQRGTQYF. CDR3 sequence (DNA): TGTGCTAGTGGTTTGGTCCAGCGGGGTACGCAGTATTTT.

This clonotype occurred many times. The chain uses TRBV7-2 and TRBJ2-2; TRBD2 aligns across 8 bases. Germline-derived CDR1 and CDR2 are SGHTA and FQGNSA. Trimming at V came to 2 bases and at J to 2 bases, leaving 4 bases not matched to a gene. The CDR3 length is 16 residues. As DNA, the CDR3 is TGTGCCAGCAGCTTAACGCTAGCGGGCAACACCGGGGAGCTGTTTTTT. Protein: CASSLTLAGNTGELFF.

This clonotype has a count of ten or more. V is TRBV7-2 and J is TRBJ2-1, with D perhaps TRBD2 (5 bases). This CDR3 comprises 13 residues. Deletions cut 6 bases from V and 7 bases from J, with 13 bases between. CDR1 is SGHTA, CDR2 FQGNSA, per germline. The CDR3 DNA sequence: TGTGCCAGCAGGGGATTGAGGAGGAATGAGCAGTTCTTC. Residues: CASRGLRRNEQFF. Combining the CDR3 with reference TRBV7-2 and TRBJ2-1 gives the whole variable domain GAGVSQSPSNKVTEKGKDVELRCDPISGHTALYWYRQSLGQGLEFLIYFQGNSAPDKSGLPSDRFSAERTGGSVSTLTIQRTQQEDSAVYLCASRGLRRNEQFFGPGTRLTVL.

This clonotype was recorded many times. The V call is TRBV19, the J call TRBJ2-7, with 12 bases that match TRBD2. After removal of 5 bases from V and 9 bases from J, the junction contained 2 bases not matched to a gene. Per germline, CDR1 LNHDA and CDR2 SQIVND (reference sequence). The CDR3 is 12 residues long. CDR3 in DNA: TGTGCCAGTAGTGCGACTAGCGGGAGGCAGTACTTC. Its protein is CASSATSGRQYF.

This clonotype appeared a few times. The chain employs TRBV12-3 or TRBV12-4 and TRBJ2-2, with TRBD2 as a possible D gene (6 bases). The CDR3 spans 16 residues. Deletions cut 7 bases from V and 3 bases from J, with 18 bases between. The CDR3 sequence: CASKAPEGGYTGELFF. Written as DNA, the CDR3 is TGTGCCAGCAAGGCCCCTGAAGGAGGGTACACCGGGGAGCTGTTTTTT.

J is TRBJ1-1 and V is TRBV29-1; TRBD1 is a possible D gene (5 bases). The length of the CDR3 is 12 residues. Trimming took off 8 bases at V and 8 bases at J, with 18 bases between the two ends. In germline, CDR1 is SQVTM, CDR2 ANQGSEA. The CDR3 DNA reads TGCAGCTGTGGGGGGGGGTTAGTGGAAGCTTTCTTT. Translating it yields CSCGGGLVEAFF.

This chain connects TRBV20-1 to TRBJ2-1, with TRBD2 matching over 8 bases. The junction had 6 bases not matched to a gene; V was cut back by 2 bases and J by 0 bases. The germline gives CDR1 DFQATT, CDR2 SNEGSKA (reference sequence). The CDR3 runs 16 residues. The CDR3 DNA reads TGCAGTGCTAGAACTAGGACTAGCCGCTCCTACAATGAGCAGTTCTTC. Protein sequence: CSARTRTSRSYNEQFF.

V and J are TRBV15 and TRBJ2-6; D not resolved. Germline CDR1 reads LNHNV; CDR2 reads YYDKDF (reference sequence). This CDR3 is built from 13 residues. V was clipped by 3 bases and J by 5 bases, with 5 bases between them. The CDR3 here is CATSRARANVLTF. CDR3 DNA sequence: TGTGCCACCAGCAGGGCCCGGGCCAACGTCCTGACTTTC. The full variable domain, in which reference TRBV15 and TRBJ2-6 provide the parts outside the CDR3, is DAMVIQNPRYQVTQFGKPVTLSCSQTLNHNVMYWYQQKSSQAPKLLFHYYDKDFNNEADTPDNFQSRRPNTSFCFLDIRSPGLGDTAMYLCATSRARANVLTFGAGSRLTVL.

This clonotype was found many times. The chain carries TRBV7-9 and TRBJ1-4; D is possibly TRBD1 (6 bases). Germline CDR1 SEHNR, CDR2 FQNEAQ (reference sequence). The ends were cut back, 5 bases at V and 13 bases at J, with 11 bases in the middle. CDR3 size: 11 residues. DNA of the CDR3: TGTGCCAGCAGCCAGGAGGGGGGACTGTTTTTT. It translates to CASSQEGGLFF.

At least ten counts were recorded for this clonotype. The chain carries TRBV4-1 and TRBJ1-5; D is possibly TRBD1 (6 bases). The length of the CDR3 is 15 residues. V dropped 4 bases and J dropped 2 bases, with 12 bases sitting between them. The germline V gene encodes CDR1 MGHRA and CDR2 YSYEKL. The CDR3 region has the DNA TGCGCCAGCAGCCTAGAGACAGGCGGCAATCAGCCCCAGCATTTT. The encoded protein is CASSLETGGNQPQHF.

This clonotype turned up a few times. The CDR3 reads CASSSQPGSSYEQYF. The CDR3 DNA sequence: TGTGCCAGCAGCTCCCAACCGGGGAGCTCCTACGAGCAGTACTTC. The chain couples TRBV7-8 to TRBJ2-7; D is perhaps TRBD2 (5 bases). The CDR3 totals 15 residues. The V end lost 4 bases, the J end lost 0 bases, and 13 bases lay between the germline ends. From germline, CDR1 is SGHVS and CDR2 FQNEAQ.

The chain joins TRBV2 to TRBJ2-7; D is unresolved. The length of the CDR3 is 10 residues. The ends were cut back, 8 bases at V and 4 bases at J, with 6 bases in the middle. From germline, CDR1 is SNHLY and CDR2 FYNNEI. CDR3 amino acids: CASARYEQYF. CDR3 nucleotide sequence: TGTGCCAGCGCCCGGTACGAGCAGTACTTC.

This clonotype was found a few times. The V gene is TRBV29-1, the J gene TRBJ2-3; 9 bases map to TRBD1. CDR1 and CDR2 from the germline V gene are SQVTM and ANQGSEA. The CDR3 totals 14 residues. Trimming at V came to 6 bases and at J to 4 bases, leaving 8 bases not matched to a gene. The CDR3 reads CSVLGQGIPDTQYF. In DNA, the CDR3 is TGCAGCGTCCTGGGACAGGGAATCCCAGATACGCAGTATTTT.

This clonotype counts as medium-sized. The V call is TRBV7-9, the J call TRBJ2-7; no reliable D call. This CDR3 is built from 17 residues. Trimming left V 0 bases short and J 1 base short, with 16 bases between. The germline V gene encodes CDR1 SEHNR and CDR2 FQNEAQ (reference sequence). CDR3 nucleotides: TGTGCCAGCAGCTTAGCGCACGAACAGCCTATTTCCTACGAGCAGTACTTC. This translates into CASSLAHEQPISYEQYF. Using reference TRBV7-9 and TRBJ2-7 for the parts outside the CDR3, the full variable domain is DTGVSQNPRHKITKRGQNVTFRCDPISEHNRLYWYRQTLGQGPEFLTYFQNEAQLEKSRLLSDRFSAERPKGSFSTLEIQRTEQGDSAMYLCASSLAHEQPISYEQYFGPGTRLTVT.

The genes are TRBV29-1 and TRBJ2-5; 9 nucleotides align to TRBD1. The germline V gene has CDR1 SQVTM and CDR2 ANQGSEA. The CDR3 loop spans 16 amino acids. The V gene end was trimmed by 5 bases and the J gene end by 1 base; junction bases not matched to a gene: 11. CDR3 sequence: CSVLPRYRGLQETQYF. As DNA, the CDR3 is TGCAGCGTTCTCCCTCGTTACAGGGGGCTCCAAGAGACCCAGTACTTC.

In its sample, this clonotype was seen many times. The V gene is TRBV7-6, the J gene TRBJ2-7; the D is unclear. The germline gives CDR1 SGHVS, CDR2 FNYEAQ. Trimming cost V 5 bases and J 4 bases, with 12 bases left between them. CDR3 length: 13 amino acids. CDR3 sequence (DNA): TGTGCCAGCAGCCTAAGAGCCCCGTACGAGCAGTACTTC. It codes for CASSLRAPYEQYF.

This clonotype was observed many times. V gene TRBV7-8 combines with J gene TRBJ2-7; D call uncertain. The CDR3 runs to 13 residues. With 0 bases removed from V and 2 bases from J, the gap between germline ends came to 5 bases. Germline V gene sequence: CDR1 SGHVS, CDR2 FQNEAQ. For the CDR3, the DNA is TGTGCCAGCAGCTTAGCAGGGACCTACGAGCAGTACTTC. It specifies CASSLAGTYEQYF.

At least ten counts were recorded for this clonotype. This sequence joins TRBV11-1 and TRBJ2-1; weak D call: TRBD1 (5 bases). Trimming took 3 bases from V and 5 from J, leaving 17 bases between them. The V gene's germline CDR1 is SGHAT and CDR2 FQDESV (reference sequence). The CDR3 has 16 residues. The CDR3 sequence: CASSFSSGSWDNEQFF. CDR3 coding DNA: TGTGCCAGCAGCTTCTCCTCAGGGTCGTGGGACAATGAGCAGTTCTTC.

The chain has TRBV29-1 and TRBJ1-1; possible D gene TRBD1, 6 bases. This CDR3 has 11 amino acids. Germline CDR1 is SQVTM and CDR2 is ANQGSEA. CDR3 sequence: CKTQTGTEAFF. CDR3 DNA sequence: TGCAAGACCCAGACAGGCACTGAAGCTTTCTTT.

The genes are TRBV7-9 and TRBJ2-7; D may be TRBD1 (5 bases). Germline V lookup: CDR1 SEHNR, CDR2 FQNEAQ (reference sequence). The CDR3 loop spans 14 amino acids. Trimming cost V 1 base and J 5 bases, with 12 bases left between them. This CDR3 reads CASSLVQGPNEQYF. The CDR3 nucleotides read TGTGCCAGCAGCTTAGTGCAGGGCCCTAACGAGCAGTACTTC.

The chain employs TRBV4-1 and TRBJ2-1; TRBD1 agrees at 7 bases. Looked up from germline, CDR1 is MGHRA and CDR2 is YSYEKL. Trimming took 5 bases from V and 4 from J; bases not matched to a gene: 11. The CDR3 spans 16 residues. CDR3 sequence reads: CASSFRSTGTYNEQFF. DNA for the CDR3: TGCGCCAGCAGCTTCCGGTCGACAGGGACGTACAATGAGCAGTTCTTC.

This clonotype was picked up many times. The chain combines TRBV15 with TRBJ1-4, with a tentative D call TRBD1 (6 bases). V lost 0 bases, J lost 5 bases, and 13 bases lay in between. Germline values: CDR1 LNHNV, CDR2 YYDKDF (reference sequence). The CDR3 is 16 amino acids. The CDR3 spells CATSRDLAGENEKLFF. The DNA for the CDR3 is TGTGCCACCAGCAGAGATTTGGCAGGGGAAAATGAAAAACTGTTTTTT.

J is TRBJ2-3 and V is TRBV18, with TRBD2 as a possible D gene (6 bases). With 0 bases removed from V and 9 bases from J, the gap between germline ends came to 13 bases. The CDR3 has 14 amino acids. Germline V gene data show CDR1 as KGHSH and CDR2 as LQKENI. DNA of the CDR3: TGTGCCAGCTCACCACCGGCGGGGTTAGGAACGCAGTATTTT. Protein: CASSPPAGLGTQYF.

The chain is built from TRBV11-2 and TRBJ2-6; perhaps TRBD1 as D (5 bases). Germline lookup yields CDR1 SGHAT and CDR2 FQNNGV. This CDR3 spans 15 amino acids. V lost 1 base and J 4 bases, leaving 8 bases between the germline ends. The CDR3 spells CASSLAQGGANVLTF. The CDR3 bases are TGTGCCAGCAGCTTAGCCCAGGGAGGGGCCAACGTCCTGACTTTC. The variable domain in full, completed from reference TRBV11-2 and TRBJ2-6, reads EAGVAQSPRYKIIEKRQSVAFWCNPISGHATLYWYQQILGQGPKLLIQFQNNGVVDDSQLPKDRFSAERLKGVDSTLKIQPAKLEDSAVYLCASSLAQGGANVLTFGAGSRLTVL.

This clonotype was seen ten or more times. The chain employs TRBV6-2 or TRBV6-3 and TRBJ2-7; D possibly corresponds to TRBD1 (6 bases). Germline V gene data show CDR1 as MNHEY and CDR2 as SVGEGT. Between the trimmed V and J ends, which lost 4 bases and 0 bases, there was a span of 7 bases. CDR3 size: 13 residues. The CDR3 coding sequence is TGTGCCAGCAGTTCAGGGGCCTCCTACGAGCAGTACTTC. Translating gives CASSSGASYEQYF.